Each of the 7 T cell receptor beta chains below was sequenced from the same sample in a study of CD8+ T cells in alopecia areata. cDNA prepared by RNA extraction and subsequent reverse transcription served as the template for sequencing. The table came from immunoSEQ multiplex PCR; TCRdb's copy has only in-frame clones and leaves some out. Altogether under 350,000 clones were found in the sample, and no singletons occur. Cutaneous lymph node cells were pooled, and they were sorted using CD4, CD8alpha, NKG2D, NKG2ACE and other markers. Sequenced sample: CD4+ T cells sorted from a lymph node. These receptors all stem from a C3H/HeJ mouse with alopecia areata. The MHC haplotype recorded for the strain is H2-k.

With regard to this clone: Gene names follow the mouse nomenclature. The CDR3 end is not reached by the read, which stops 4 residues before it; the germline J gene fills it in. Different DNA sequences within this sample yield the same CDR3. The chain links TRBV19 to TRBJ2-5, with a possible D match to TRBD1 (5 bases). Germline lookup yields CDR1 FNHDT and CDR2 SITEND (reference sequence). The length of the CDR3 is 12 residues. The sequenced part of the CDR3 DNA is TGTGCCAGCAGCAGGGAAGGGGAC. Translating gives CASSREGD. The whole CDR3 is CASSREGDTQYF.

This clone has a handful of counts. The germline and genes are mouse ones. The missing CDR3 end, 4 residues past where the read stops, is filled in from the germline J gene. V and J are TRBV4 and TRBJ2-2; 10 bases map to TRBD2. From germline, CDR1 is LGHDT and CDR2 YNNKQL (reference sequence). The CDR3 extends over 15 amino acids. V lost 4 bases and J lost 2; bases outside the gene matches: 1. The CDR3 reads CASSLGLGNTGQLYF. The covered CDR3 bases are TGTGCCAGCAGCTTGGGACTGGGGAACACCGGG.

There are a few counts of this clone. Germline and genes: mouse. The read comes to an end 4 residues before the CDR3 does, leaving the germline J gene to fill in the end. The J gene is TRBJ2-1, the V gene TRBV13-1; 10 nucleotides agree with TRBD2. CDR3 length equals 17 residues. CDR1 and CDR2 (germline): NSHNY, SYGAGN. V dropped 2 bases and J dropped 0; count of bases not matched to a gene: 5. The part of the CDR3 DNA that was read is TGTGCCAGCAGTGACGGCTGGGGGGGCTATAACTATGCT. Translating gives CASSDGWGGYNYA. The CDR3 in its entirety is CASSDGWGGYNYAEQFF.

This clone was detected only a few times. The gene symbols are mouse symbols. The observed sequence ends 4 residues before the CDR3 terminus, with the missing tail filled in from the germline J gene. The chain recombines TRBV19 with TRBJ2-1; D remains ambiguous. CDR1 FNHDT and CDR2 SITEND come from the germline V gene (reference sequence). The CDR3 sequence is 13 residues long. The V gene lost 2 bases and the J gene lost 1 base, with 4 bases spanning the gap. CDR3 bases read: TGTGCCAGCAGTATGACAAACTATGCT. This gives the protein CASSMTNYA. The entire CDR3 sequence reads CASSMTNYAEQFF.

This clone occurred a few times. Gene names and germline match the mouse. The CDR3 goes on 4 residues after the read ends, and that part is filled in from the germline J gene. The genes are TRBV5 and TRBJ2-3; TRBD1 agrees at 9 bases. Germline assignment: CDR1 LGHNA and CDR2 YNLKQL (reference sequence). The ends lost 3 bases at V and 1 base at J; junction bases unmatched: 2. CDR3 length: 15 residues. The CDR3 spells CASSHNRGRAETLYF. The DNA read from the CDR3 is TGTGCCAGCAGCCACAACAGGGGGCGTGCAGAA.

Only a few counts were recorded for this clone. Gene labels here are mouse ones. The observed sequence ends 4 residues before the CDR3 terminus, with the missing tail filled in from the germline J gene. This chain connects TRBV13-2 to TRBJ2-1; 7 bases map to TRBD2. J was trimmed by 6 bases and V by 3 bases; bases with no gene match: 6. Germline values: CDR1 NNHNN, CDR2 SYGAGS (reference sequence). The CDR3 spans 14 residues. This CDR3 reads CASGGDGGVAEQFF. CDR3 DNA, as far as it was read: TGTGCCAGCGGTGGGGACGGGGGGGTTGCT.

This clone has just a few counts. Each gene name is a mouse one. The covered CDR3 bases are TGTGCTAGCAGTCTGACAGGGGGCGACACCGGG. It codes for CASSLTGGDTG. From start to end, the CDR3 is CASSLTGGDTGQLYF. The chain uses TRBV17 and TRBJ2-2, with 10 nucleotides matching TRBD1. The missing CDR3 end, 4 residues past where the read stops, is filled in from the germline J gene. The germline CDR1 and CDR2 sequences are MNHDT and YYDKIL. The V and J ends lost 5 bases and 3 bases, in that order; junction bases with no gene match: 3. CDR3 length: 15 residues.